This entry lists 26 T cell receptor beta chains sequenced from one sample in a study of CD8+ T cells in alopecia areata. In each case, RNA was isolated and then reverse transcribed into cDNA as the sequencing template. The method was immunoSEQ multiplex PCR; TCRdb's version includes in-frame clones alone and lacks a portion of them. The sample shows roughly 130,000 clones, around 50% of them seen only once. The sequencing here drew on CD4+ T cells sorted from blood, taken at week 0. Source of these receptors: a human donor with alopecia areata.

The chain carries TRBV9 and TRBJ2-3; TRBD2 matches 7 bases. Germline V CDR1 and CDR2: SGDLS, YYNGEE. Unmatched junction bases numbered 8, after V lost 3 bases and J lost 1 base. The CDR3 runs 16 residues. CDR3 DNA sequence: TGTGCCAGCAGCGAGACTAGCAACGCGGGCACAGATACGCAGTATTTT. Its protein product is CASSETSNAGTDTQYF.

The rearrangement uses TRBV29-1 and TRBJ2-3, with TRBD2 as a possible D gene (7 bases). The CDR3 runs to 13 residues. CDR1 and CDR2 (germline): SQVTM, ANQGSEA. Trimming took 4 bases from V and 2 from J, leaving 10 bases between them. The CDR3 DNA is TGCAGCGTTGCGGCGGGGGCCACAGATACGCAGTATTTT. This translates into CSVAAGATDTQYF.

This chain connects TRBV7-9 to TRBJ1-1; D is uncertain. V gave up 1 base and J gave up 5 bases, with 11 bases separating them. Per germline, CDR1 SEHNR and CDR2 FQNEAQ (reference sequence). The CDR3 spans 14 residues. The CDR3 nucleotides are TGTGCCAGCAGCTTAGTCGGCTCGGATACTGAAGCTTTCTTT. Protein product: CASSLVGSDTEAFF.

This clone showed up just once. The CDR3 spells CASIVLNTDTQYF. CDR3 nucleotides: TGTGCCAGCATCGTCCTCAACACAGATACGCAGTATTTT. The genes are TRBV27 and TRBJ2-3; D is unresolved. Germline V CDR1 and CDR2: MNHEY, SMNVEV (reference sequence). The CDR3 has 13 amino acids. V lost 7 bases and J lost 2, with 10 bases in between.

This chain connects TRBV5-8 to TRBJ2-5; no firm D call. Germline CDR1 SGHTS, CDR2 YDEGEE. The CDR3 length is 11 residues. V was shortened by 4 bases and J by 5 bases, with 6 bases between the two germline ends. CDR3: CASSELETQYF. In nucleotides, the CDR3 is TGTGCCAGCAGCGAGCTGGAGACCCAGTACTTC.

The chain is built from TRBV7-7 and TRBJ2-1; 11 positions match TRBD2. Germline CDR1 SSHAT, CDR2 FNYEAQ (reference sequence). The CDR3 is 16 amino acids. The ends lost 1 base at V and 9 bases at J; junction bases unmatched: 8. The CDR3 DNA is TGTGCCAGCAGCTTAGTGAGTAGCGGGGGGGCGAGTGAGCAGTTCTTC. As protein: CASSLVSSGGASEQFF.

This clone was detected only once. This chain joins TRBV7-2 and TRBJ2-1; D uncertain. Trimming took off 4 bases at V and 6 bases at J, with 10 bases between the two ends. The CDR3 has 13 amino acids. In germline, CDR1 is SGHTA, CDR2 FQGNSA. CDR3 in DNA: TGTGCCAGCAGCTCACCCGTCCGCAATGAGCAGTTCTTC. Translating it yields CASSSPVRNEQFF.

The CDR3 sequence: CASSGGVSSSYEQYF. CDR3 in DNA: TGTGCCAGCAGCGGTGGGGTTTCTAGCTCCTACGAGCAGTACTTC. The chain uses TRBV9 and TRBJ2-7, with D uncertain. This CDR3 is built from 15 residues. CDR1 SGDLS and CDR2 YYNGEE come from the germline V gene. Trimming took off 3 bases at V and 0 bases at J, with 13 bases between the two ends.

This clone was counted a few times. The chain links TRBV28 to TRBJ2-6, with TRBD2 as a possible D gene (6 bases). Germline CDR1 and CDR2: MDHEN and SYDVKM. The V end was cut by 6 bases, the J end by 0 bases, with 18 bases between. The CDR3 covers 18 residues. CDR3 coding DNA: TGTGCCAGCAGACGGGAGTTCGGGATTCGCTCTGGGGCCAACGTCCTGACTTTC. Its translation: CASRREFGIRSGANVLTF.

The chain couples TRBV30 to TRBJ2-2; the D gene is possibly TRBD2 (5 bases). CDR3 length: 16 residues. The germline CDR1 and CDR2 sequences are GTSNPN and SVGIG (reference sequence). V was clipped by 3 bases and J by 2 bases, with 16 bases between them. The CDR3 DNA sequence: TGTGCCTGGAGGGCGGGCGGTCGGCTTAACACCGGGGAGCTGTTTTTT. Amino acids: CAWRAGGRLNTGELFF.

V gene TRBV2 combines with J gene TRBJ2-5; D call uncertain. Germline V gene data show CDR1 as SNHLY and CDR2 as FYNNEI. With 5 bases removed from V and 1 base from J, the gap between germline ends came to 8 bases. The CDR3 has 13 residues. The CDR3 DNA reads as TGTGCCAGCAGTAGGGCTAGCCAAGAGACCCAGTACTTC. Translated: CASSRASQETQYF.

The chain employs TRBV7-2 and TRBJ1-2; 8 nucleotides line up with TRBD1. CDR3 size: 16 residues. J was trimmed by 4 bases and V by 0 bases; bases with no gene match: 7. Germline lookup yields CDR1 SGHTA and CDR2 FQGNSA. The CDR3: CASSLASDRALYGYTF. CDR3 in DNA: TGTGCCAGCAGCTTAGCGTCGGACAGGGCTCTCTATGGCTACACCTTC.

V is TRBV10-3 and J is TRBJ1-1; a weak D match, TRBD1 (6 bases). Germline CDR1 is ENHRY and CDR2 is SYGVKD. Trimming pared 4 bases from V and 8 bases from J, leaving 8 bases between. The CDR3 covers 11 residues. The CDR3 protein is CAISAGTEAFF. In DNA form, the CDR3 reads TGTGCCATCAGTGCCGGGACAGAAGCTTTCTTT.

J is TRBJ2-6 and V is TRBV7-9; tentatively, D is TRBD1 (6 bases). The V gene's germline CDR1 is SEHNR and CDR2 FQNEAQ (reference sequence). V was clipped by 1 base and J by 3 bases, with 13 bases between them. There are 17 residues in the CDR3. In DNA form, the CDR3 reads TGTGCCAGCAGCTTAGTTTTGGGGGCGCTTGGGGCCAACGTCCTGACTTTC. Protein sequence: CASSLVLGALGANVLTF.

This clone was detected only a few times. The chain couples TRBV14 to TRBJ2-3; D is perhaps TRBD1 or TRBD2 (5 bases each). Trimming cost V 8 bases and J 4 bases, with 19 bases left between them. The CDR3 is made up of 15 amino acids. Germline-derived CDR1 and CDR2 are SGHDN and FVKESK. CDR3 residues: CASAKGDVAADTQYF. Here the CDR3 DNA reads TGTGCCAGCGCCAAAGGGGACGTTGCGGCAGATACGCAGTATTTT.

The gene calls are TRBV18 and TRBJ2-1, with TRBD2 matching 13 bases. This CDR3 spans 19 amino acids. The junction had 9 bases not matched to a gene; V was cut back by 3 bases and J by 1 base. The germline V gene has CDR1 KGHSH and CDR2 LQKENI. The CDR3 coding sequence is TGTGCCAGCTCACCTTGGACTAGCGGGAGTTTCGTGTCCTACAATGAGCAGTTCTTC. It encodes CASSPWTSGSFVSYNEQFF.

This clone came up a few times. The V gene is TRBV5-4, the J gene TRBJ2-5, with 12 positions matching TRBD2. The CDR3 consists of 16 residues. Unmatched junction bases numbered 6, after V lost 4 bases and J lost 2 bases. Germline V gene lookup returns CDR1 SGHNT and CDR2 YYREEE (reference sequence). CDR3 coding DNA: TGTGCCAGCAGCAGCCCCGGACTAGCGGGACAAGAGACCCAGTACTTC. Its translation: CASSSPGLAGQETQYF.

This chain uses TRBV2 with TRBJ2-4; D might be TRBD1 (5 bases). The germline gives CDR1 SNHLY, CDR2 FYNNEI. CDR3 length: 20 residues. V dropped 6 bases and J dropped 0 bases, with 27 bases sitting between them. CDR3 amino acids: CASRETTVFRTVIAKNIQYF. For the CDR3, the DNA is TGTGCCAGCAGAGAGACGACAGTTTTCCGAACTGTCATAGCCAAAAACATTCAGTACTTC. Full variable domain (rest looked up from reference TRBV2 and TRBJ2-4): EPEVTQTPSHQVTQMGQEVILRCVPISNHLYFYWYRQILGQKVEFLVSFYNNEISEKSEIFDDQFSVERPDGSNFTLKIRSTKLEDSAMYFCASRETTVFRTVIAKNIQYFGAGTRLSVL.

In DNA form, the CDR3 reads TGTGCCAGCAGTTCAGCTGGGGACAGGGGGCTAGGGGGCTACACCTTC. Residues: CASSSAGDRGLGGYTF. The chain carries TRBV27 and TRBJ1-2; the match to TRBD1 covers 12 bases. The CDR3 consists of 16 residues. V lost 4 bases, J lost 8 bases, and 11 bases stayed unmatched. Germline V CDR1 and CDR2: MNHEY, SMNVEV (reference sequence).

This clone came up once. The rearrangement joins TRBV7-9 to TRBJ2-3; tentatively, D is TRBD1 (6 bases). The CDR3 sequence is 15 residues long. Germline V CDR1 and CDR2: SEHNR, FQNEAQ (reference sequence). V lost 6 bases, J lost 2 bases, and 15 bases lay in between. The CDR3, as DNA: TGTGCCAGCAGTTACATCAGGGGTTTCACAGATACGCAGTATTTT. Amino acids: CASSYIRGFTDTQYF.

This clone has more than one count but fewer than ten. This chain links TRBV6-1 with TRBJ1-2; D call uncertain. The germline V and J ends were trimmed by 5 bases and 6 bases, with 13 bases remaining between them. The CDR3 is 13 amino acids. CDR1 is MNHNS and CDR2 is SASEGT in the germline V gene. The CDR3 protein is CASSRLLGDGYTF. In DNA, the CDR3 is TGTGCCAGCAGTAGACTTCTTGGGGATGGCTACACCTTC.

The chain carries TRBV19 and TRBJ2-7, with a possible D match to TRBD1 (6 bases). The CDR3 length is 15 residues. V gave up 10 bases and J gave up 0 bases, with 19 bases separating them. The V gene's germline CDR1 is LNHDA and CDR2 SQIVND (reference sequence). The CDR3 coding sequence is TGTGCCACCCAAAGGGGACAAGGAAGCTCCTACGAGCAGTACTTC. It specifies CATQRGQGSSYEQYF.

The chain has TRBV19 and TRBJ1-2, with D unresolved. The CDR3 spans 16 residues. Germline CDR1 LNHDA, CDR2 SQIVND (reference sequence). The V gene lost 1 base and the J gene lost 4 bases, with 16 bases spanning the gap. CDR3 sequence reads: CASSIGGTQQGYGYTF. The DNA of the CDR3 is TGTGCCAGTAGTATAGGCGGCACACAGCAAGGCTATGGCTACACCTTC.

The genes are TRBV27 and TRBJ2-1; 12 bases are a match to TRBD1. CDR1 and CDR2 (germline): MNHEY, SMNVEV (reference sequence). Trimming cost V 5 bases and J 7 bases; bases outside gene matches: 3. The CDR3 is 14 residues long. The CDR3: CASSPGQGANEQFF. CDR3 bases: TGTGCCAGCAGTCCGGGACAGGGGGCAAATGAGCAGTTCTTC.

This clone was seen only a few times. The chain has TRBV28 and TRBJ2-1; 9 bases match TRBD1. Germline V gene sequence: CDR1 MDHEN, CDR2 SYDVKM. J gave up 6 bases and V 8 bases, and 8 bases lay outside the gene matches. The CDR3 is made up of 14 amino acids. The CDR3 DNA sequence: TGTGCCAGCGGACAGGGGTTGAGATTCAATGAGCAGTTCTTC. This codes for CASGQGLRFNEQFF.

In its sample, this clone was seen a few times. The V gene is TRBV7-2, the J gene TRBJ2-7; 10 positions agree with TRBD1. In germline, CDR1 is SGHTA, CDR2 FQGNSA. V was clipped by 5 bases and J by 9 bases; unmatched bases: 13. The length of the CDR3 is 15 residues. The CDR3 reads CASSIRDRGGEGQYF. The CDR3 DNA follows: TGTGCCAGCAGCATCCGGGACAGGGGTGGTGAAGGGCAGTACTTC.